These 7 T cell receptor beta chains came from one sample sequenced in a study of shared clonotypes between healthy human individuals. The assay was immunoSEQ multiplex PCR, and TCRdb's table has in-frame clones only and misses some. The table includes some 510,000 clones, roughly 78% detected once. The sample comprised PBMCs. The receptors come from a woman aged 40 to 49 in good health. Some clones in this sample may be carry-over from other donors' samples.

Note on this clone: The same CDR3 arises from other DNA sequences in this sample as well. This chain uses TRBV7-9 with TRBJ1-1, with no clear D. The CDR3 runs to 13 residues. V dropped 1 base and J dropped 2 bases, with 5 bases sitting between them. Germline V gives CDR1 SEHNR, CDR2 FQNEAQ (reference sequence). The CDR3 DNA sequence: TGTGCCAGCAGCTTAGAAAGCAACACTGAAGCTTTCTTT. It codes for CASSLESNTEAFF. The full variable domain, with the rest looked up from reference TRBV7-9 and TRBJ1-1, is DTGVSQNPRHKITKRGQNVTFRCDPISEHNRLYWYRQTLGQGPEFLTYFQNEAQLEKSRLLSDRFSAERPKGSFSTLEIQRTEQGDSAMYLCASSLESNTEAFFGQGTRLTVV.

The V gene is TRBV7-9, the J gene TRBJ2-1; D possibly corresponds to TRBD2 (5 bases). Germline loops: CDR1 SEHNR, CDR2 FQNEAQ (reference sequence). V was clipped by 2 bases and J by 8 bases, with 7 bases between them. This CDR3 is built from 12 residues. CDR3 DNA sequence: TGTGCCAGCAGCTTATACGGGGATGAGCAGTTCTTC. This translates into CASSLYGDEQFF.

The J gene is TRBJ2-5, the V gene TRBV5-1; TRBD2 aligns across 7 bases. The CDR3 length is 14 residues. With 4 bases clipped from V and 2 bases from J, the junction kept 5 bases outside the gene matches. The germline V gene encodes CDR1 SGHRS and CDR2 YFSETQ. CDR3: CASSGGDYQETQYF. CDR3 DNA: TGCGCCAGCAGCGGGGGGGACTATCAAGAGACCCAGTACTTC. The full variable domain, with the rest looked up from reference TRBV5-1 and TRBJ2-5, is KAGVTQTPRYLIKTRGQQVTLSCSPISGHRSVSWYQQTPGQGLQFLFEYFSETQRNKGNFPGRFSGRQFSNSRSEMNVSTLELGDSALYLCASSGGDYQETQYFGPGTRLLVL.

This clone was seen repeatedly, ten times or more. The V gene is TRBV28, the J gene TRBJ2-7, with D unclear. Germline loops: CDR1 MDHEN, CDR2 SYDVKM. V dropped 5 bases and J dropped 7 bases, with 12 bases sitting between them. The length of the CDR3 is 12 residues. As DNA, the CDR3 is TGTGCCAGCAGTCTCACCGTTGGAGAGCAGTACTTC. Translation: CASSLTVGEQYF.

The chain is built from TRBV10-1 and TRBJ2-1; D gene uncertain. The V end was cut by 4 bases, the J end by 4 bases, with 8 bases between. CDR3 length equals 13 residues. CDR1 is WNHNN and CDR2 is SYGVQD in the germline V gene (reference sequence). The CDR3 region has the DNA TGCGCCAGCAGTGGCCAGCATTACAATGAGCAGTTCTTC. Protein: CASSGQHYNEQFF.

The chain uses TRBV5-1 and TRBJ2-7, with unresolved D. Germline V gene data show CDR1 as SGHRS and CDR2 as YFSETQ. Trimming removed 0 bases at V and 2 bases at J, with 15 bases between. This CDR3 is 16 amino acids long. CDR3 region: CASSLGGAGLPYEQYF. CDR3 bases: TGCGCCAGCAGCTTGGGAGGTGCAGGTTTGCCCTACGAGCAGTACTTC.

The CDR3 loop is CASSSGRFGGYTF. CDR3 in DNA: TGTGCCAGCAGTTCGGGCAGATTCGGGGGCTACACCTTC. J is TRBJ1-2 and V is TRBV28, with unresolved D. This CDR3 has 13 residues. V was cut by 4 bases and J by 8 bases, with 14 bases left in between. The germline V gene encodes CDR1 MDHEN and CDR2 SYDVKM.